This record concerns one T cell receptor (beta chain) sequence. Its antigen is not identified. The sample is drawn from a study of beta chain features in type 1 diabetes. The wider study: What patients shared with healthy donors was a similar profile of age, gender and cell yields.

The whole isolated RNA underwent reverse transcription, so sequencing captured expressed TCRB transcripts. TCRdb's copy holds only in-frame clones and misses some; the assay was immunoSEQ multiplex PCR. The table shows 630,000 or so clones, with roughly 13% occurring only once. Whole-study findings and limits: Type 1 diabetes patients showed a moderate but significant shortening of TCRB CDR3s in all four CD4+ subsets. Although PCR might favor shorter templates, it would do so equally in patients and controls.

Trimming removed 0 bases from V and 3 bases from J; junction bases left unmatched: 0. Germline CDR1 and CDR2: MNHEY and SVGAGI. The CDR3 runs to 15 residues. The sample taken for sequencing was naive CD4+ T cells from blood. This clonotype was obtained from a man aged 18 to 30 with type 1 diabetes. This chain connects TRBV6-5 to TRBJ1-3; 9 bases are shared with TRBD1. CDR3 sequence (DNA): TGTGCCAGCAGTTACTCGGACAGGGGTGGAAACACCATATATTTT. This sequence encodes CASSYSDRGGNTIYF.